Only a few counts were recorded for the clone carrying this T cell receptor (beta chain). Assay: immunoSEQ multiplex PCR; the TCRdb copy retains only in-frame clones and omits some. The table lists fewer than 65,000 clones, around 84% of them singletons. The time point is: pretreatment peripheral blood. The data are from a study of PD-L1 blockade in urothelial cancer. V dropped 1 base and J dropped 4 bases, with 13 bases sitting between them. The CDR3 contains 15 residues. Germline V gives CDR1 SGHDN, CDR2 FVKESK. The TCR sequence derives from an older man with urothelial cancer. The chain employs TRBV14 and TRBJ1-2; a weak D match, TRBD1 (6 bases). Sequenced here: PBMCs, sampled around atezolizumab (anti-PD-L1) treatment. In DNA form, the CDR3 reads TGTGCCAGCAGCCAAGCTAGGGGGAGATCCTATGGCTACACCTTC. Translated, it gives CASSQARGRSYGYTF. Using reference TRBV14 and TRBJ1-2 for the parts outside the CDR3, the full variable domain is EAGVTQFPSHSVIEKGQTVTLRCDPISGHDNLYWYRRVMGKEIKFLLHFVKESKQDESGMPNNRFLAERTGGTYSTLKVQPAELEDSGVYFCASSQARGRSYGYTFGSGTRLTVV.